These 14 T cell receptor beta chains were sequenced from one sample in a study of graft-versus-host responses after intestinal transplantation. These TCRs' antigens remain unknown. Only in-frame clones appear in the TCRdb table, and some are missing; sequencing was by immunoSEQ multiplex PCR. The table has tens of thousands of clones, roughly 90% seen once. Sequencing was performed on unstimulated CD8+ T cells sorted from spleen or lymph node cells, taken before transplant. The receptors were gathered from a human donor who was the organ donor for an intestinal transplant.

V and J are TRBV19 and TRBJ1-5; maybe TRBD1 (5 bases). Trimming removed 5 bases from V and 3 bases from J, with 11 bases in between. Germline lookup yields CDR1 LNHDA and CDR2 SQIVND (reference sequence). The CDR3 totals 14 residues. CDR3 amino acids: CASSPRDYNQPQHF. DNA for the CDR3: TGTGCCAGTAGTCCACGGGACTACAATCAGCCCCAGCATTTT.

This chain connects TRBV11-2 to TRBJ2-5, with 9 bases that match TRBD1. Losses at the gene ends were 1 base for V and 4 bases for J; bases not matched to a gene: 4. The CDR3 is 15 amino acids. CDR1 SGHAT and CDR2 FQNNGV come from the germline V gene. CDR3 nucleotides: TGTGCCAGCAGCTTAGGGGCGACAGGGGGAGAGACCCAGTACTTC. Its protein is CASSLGATGGETQYF.

This chain uses TRBV9 with TRBJ1-1; a possible D gene is TRBD1 (5 bases). CDR1 is SGDLS and CDR2 is YYNGEE in the germline V gene. V was cut by 3 bases and J by 1 base, with 13 bases left in between. This CDR3 contains 15 residues. CDR3: CASSEAGRGNTEAFF. The DNA of the CDR3 is TGTGCCAGCAGCGAGGCGGGGAGGGGGAACACTGAAGCTTTCTTT.

The rearrangement joins TRBV29-1 to TRBJ2-2, with 7 bases that match TRBD2. There are 15 residues in the CDR3. The V gene end was trimmed by 5 bases and the J gene end by 0 bases; junction bases not matched to a gene: 6. Germline loops: CDR1 SQVTM, CDR2 ANQGSEA. CDR3 protein: CSVLGGGANTGELFF. CDR3 nucleotide sequence: TGCAGCGTTCTTGGTGGGGGGGCGAACACCGGGGAGCTGTTTTTT.

V and J are TRBV4-1 and TRBJ1-2; 7 bases are shared with TRBD1. CDR3 length equals 17 residues. The V segment lost 4 bases and the J segment 2 bases; nucleotides outside the gene matches: 13. The germline gives CDR1 MGHRA, CDR2 YSYEKL. As DNA, the CDR3 is TGCGCCAGCAGCCTCAAGACCACCGGGACAGTAAACTATGGCTACACCTTC. Its protein product is CASSLKTTGTVNYGYTF.

J is TRBJ2-6 and V is TRBV28, with D possibly being TRBD1 (6 bases). Per the germline V gene, CDR1 is MDHEN and CDR2 is SYDVKM. The CDR3 loop spans 19 amino acids. Trimming shortened V by 5 bases and J by 1 base, and 21 bases separated the two germline ends. The CDR3 loop is CASSPYRRQANSGANVLTF. The CDR3 DNA reads as TGTGCCAGCAGTCCCTATAGGCGACAGGCAAATTCTGGGGCCAACGTCCTGACTTTC.

This sequence joins TRBV29-1 and TRBJ1-2; 9 bases agree with TRBD1. The V segment lost 6 bases and the J segment 2 bases; nucleotides outside the gene matches: 13. The germline CDR1 and CDR2 sequences are SQVTM and ANQGSEA. This CDR3 is 16 amino acids long. The CDR3 DNA reads TGCAGCGTCCCCCCGTACGACAGGGGGTTAAACTATGGCTACACCTTC. As protein: CSVPPYDRGLNYGYTF.

This rearrangement joins TRBV19 to TRBJ1-2; TRBD1 agrees at 7 bases. V was clipped by 7 bases and J by 3 bases; unmatched bases: 5. CDR3 length: 13 residues. Germline loops: CDR1 LNHDA, CDR2 SQIVND (reference sequence). The CDR3 reads CASTGTAYYGYTF. In nucleotides, the CDR3 is TGTGCCAGTACCGGGACAGCGTACTATGGCTACACCTTC.

The genes are TRBV28 and TRBJ1-4, with 9 bases fitting TRBD1. CDR3 length: 17 residues. V shed 6 bases and J 1 base; nucleotides not matched to a gene: 9. Germline V lookup: CDR1 MDHEN, CDR2 SYDVKM. The chain's CDR3 is CASRWTGELGTNEKLFF. The CDR3 DNA reads TGTGCCAGCAGGTGGACAGGGGAATTGGGAACTAATGAAAAACTGTTTTTT.

The chain employs TRBV6-1 and TRBJ2-7; a possible D gene is TRBD2 (6 bases). Germline V gene sequence: CDR1 MNHNS, CDR2 SASEGT. This CDR3 contains 16 residues. V lost 2 bases and J lost 3, with 17 bases in between. The CDR3 bases are TGTGCCAGCAGTGAAAATCCGGGGGTTTTTGGCTACGAGCAGTACGTC. It encodes CASSENPGVFGYEQYV.

The gene calls are TRBV5-6 and TRBJ2-3; possibly TRBD2 for D (7 bases). V lost 1 base, J lost 6 bases, and 15 bases lay in between. Germline V gene sequence: CDR1 SGHDT, CDR2 YYEEEE. The CDR3 has 15 residues. The CDR3 DNA is TGTGCCAGCAGCTTGTTATGGGGGGGGCCGGATACGCAGTATTTT. Protein product: CASSLLWGGPDTQYF.

The chain recombines TRBV6-4 with TRBJ2-2; 8 nucleotides align to TRBD2. CDR3 length: 14 amino acids. Trimming took 6 bases from V and 7 from J; bases not matched to a gene: 7. Germline assignment: CDR1 MRHNA and CDR2 SNTAGT. The CDR3 region has the DNA TGTGCCAGCAGCTTTAGCGGGGACGTCGGGGAGCTGTTTTTT. Translating gives CASSFSGDVGELFF.

V and J are TRBV9 and TRBJ2-3; D gene uncertain. Germline CDR1 is SGDLS and CDR2 is YYNGEE. CDR3 length: 13 residues. V lost 3 bases to trimming and J lost 4 bases, with 9 bases between them. This CDR3 reads CASSDEPADTQYF. The CDR3, as DNA: TGTGCCAGCAGCGATGAGCCGGCAGATACGCAGTATTTT.

V usage is TRBV28 and J usage is TRBJ1-2; tentative D call: TRBD1 (5 bases). The CDR3 spans 15 residues. Per the germline V gene, CDR1 is MDHEN and CDR2 is SYDVKM. V lost 9 bases, J lost 4 bases, and 21 bases lay in between. In DNA, the CDR3 is TGTGCCAGTCACGCGGCGGGGGGGGACGGCTATGGCTACACCTTC. This codes for CASHAAGGDGYGYTF.